The rows below give T cell receptor beta chains drawn from one sample of a study of cytomegalovirus exposure and HLA in healthy donors. Measured with immunoSEQ multiplex PCR; TCRdb has only the in-frame clones, and not every one. The sample has about 130,000 clones. Sequenced input: PBMCs. The receptors derive from a man younger than 35 in good health and CMV-seronegative. The CDR3 runs from the conserved cysteine through the conserved F or W. The order of the fields is J gene, V gene, D gene, CDR3 protein, CDR3 DNA. A D gene is named only where the DNA matches it firmly.

TRBJ2-3 TRBV5-4 TRBD1 CASSLVGQGTDTQYF TGTGCCAGCAGCTTGGTGGGACAGGGCACAGATACGCAGTATTTT
TRBJ2-2 TRBV7-2 TRBD2 CASSRTSGFTGELFF TGTGCCAGCAGCCGGACTAGCGGATTCACCGGGGAGCTGTTTTTT
TRBJ1-2 TRBV2 - CASGGRSSYGYTF TGTGCCAGCGGAGGACGCAGTTCCTATGGCTACACCTTC
TRBJ2-2 TRBV9 - CASSVRLNTGELFF TGTGCCAGCAGCGTAAGACTCAACACCGGGGAGCTGTTTTTT
TRBJ1-2 TRBV7-6 - CASSLREGNAYGYTF TGTGCCAGCAGCTTACGGGAGGGAAATGCCTATGGCTACACCTTC
TRBJ1-5 TRBV1 - CTSSHQTGCGNQPQHF TGCACCAGCAGCCATCAGACAGGGTGTGGCAATCAGCCCCAGCATTTT
TRBJ1-2 TRBV28 TRBD1 CASSTLDREDGYTF TGTGCCAGCAGCACCCTTGACAGGGAGGATGGCTACACCTTC
TRBJ1-5 TRBV9 - CASSPHRGDNQPQHF TGTGCCAGCAGCCCACACCGGGGGGATAATCAGCCCCAGCATTTT
TRBJ2-5 TRBV11-2 - CASSAQGFRETQYF TGTGCCAGCAGCGCCCAGGGTTTCCGAGAGACCCAGTACTTC
TRBJ1-2 TRBV7-6 - CASSYGPKNANYGYTF TGTGCCAGCAGCTATGGGCCGAAAAATGCTAACTATGGCTACACCTTC
TRBJ2-2 TRBV10-3 - CAIFDTPGGGAAGELFF TGTGCCATCTTCGATACTCCCGGCGGCGGGGCGGCCGGGGAGCTGTTTTTT
TRBJ1-2 TRBV6-5 - CASSYSKYIYGYTF TGTGCCAGCAGTTACTCGAAGTACATCTATGGCTACACCTTC
TRBJ2-5 TRBV30 - CAWGQRQETQYF TGTGCCTGGGGACAGCGCCAAGAGACCCAGTACTTC
TRBJ2-7 TRBV15 TRBD2 CATSRDSLPSGSHEQYF TGTGCCACCAGCAGAGATTCCCTGCCTAGCGGGAGCCACGAGCAGTACTTC
TRBJ2-1 TRBV4-3 TRBD2 CASSQDSGGGYNEQFF TGCGCCAGCAGCCAAGATTCCGGGGGGGGATACAATGAGCAGTTCTTC
TRBJ2-3 TRBV5-6 TRBD1 CASSNRGRTDTQYF TGTGCCAGCAGTAACAGGGGTAGGACAGATACGCAGTATTTT
TRBJ2-2 TRBV4-3 - CASSQGSLLTGELFF TGCGCCAGCAGCCAAGGTAGTCTTCTTACCGGGGAGCTGTTTTTT
TRBJ2-1 TRBV28 TRBD1 CASSLDRGLDNEQFF TGTGCCAGCAGTCTAGACAGGGGGCTCGACAATGAGCAGTTCTTC
TRBJ1-2 TRBV28 - CASSLGGAGDARGYTF TGTGCCAGCAGTTTAGGAGGGGCGGGAGATGCGAGAGGCTACACCTTC
TRBJ1-2 TRBV28 TRBD1 CASRNRGYGYTF TGTGCCAGCAGGAACAGGGGTTATGGCTACACCTTC
TRBJ1-5 TRBV28 TRBD1 CASSLDRAYSNQPQHF TGTGCCAGCAGCCTGGACAGGGCTTATAGCAATCAGCCCCAGCATTTT
TRBJ1-5 TRBV19 - CASSIFGNSNQPQHF TGTGCCAGTAGTATTTTCGGGAATAGCAATCAGCCCCAGCATTTT
TRBJ1-1 TRBV19 - CASSPNGGEATEAFF TGTGCCAGTAGCCCCAACGGAGGTGAGGCCACTGAAGCTTTCTTT
TRBJ2-2 TRBV6-5 TRBD2 CASKRGTGELFF TGTGCCAGCAAGCGGGGCACCGGGGAGCTGTTTTTT
TRBJ1-5 TRBV7-8 - CASSKQGPDNQPQHF TGTGCCAGCAGTAAACAGGGTCCGGATAATCAGCCCCAGCATTTT
TRBJ2-1 TRBV9 TRBD2 CASSVISGGYNEQFF TGTGCCAGCAGCGTAATCAGCGGGGGGTACAATGAGCAGTTCTTC
TRBJ1-4 TRBV2 - CASSVGRAEKLFF TGTGCCAGCAGTGTAGGCAGGGCGGAAAAACTGTTTTTT
TRBJ2-7 TRBV2 - CASTESPNGSDEQYF TGTGCCAGCACGGAGAGTCCAAATGGTTCCGACGAGCAGTACTTC
TRBJ2-2 TRBV2 TRBD1 CASSGTGGRPPQGWTGELFF TGTGCCAGCAGTGGGACAGGGGGTCGTCCCCCCCAGGGTTGGACCGGGGAGCTGTTTTTT
TRBJ2-7 TRBV10-3 - CAISEDLTVYEQYF TGTGCCATCAGTGAGGACCTGACAGTCTACGAGCAGTACTTC
TRBJ2-3 TRBV7-2 - CASSGQSTDTQYF TGTGCCAGCAGCGGACAGAGCACAGATACGCAGTATTTT
TRBJ2-7 TRBV5-1 TRBD2 CASTAGGQGYEQYF TGCGCCAGCACAGCGGGAGGGCAAGGCTACGAGCAGTACTTC
TRBJ1-3 TRBV6-5 - CASSSHVGPGNTIYF TGTGCCAGCAGTTCGCATGTTGGGCCTGGAAACACCATATATTTT
TRBJ1-2 TRBV28 TRBD1 CASSVRRTGGSYGYTF TGTGCCAGCAGCGTACGCCGGACAGGGGGTTCCTATGGCTACACCTTC
TRBJ2-4 TRBV11-2 - CASSPDRTSPSRIQYF TGTGCCAGCAGCCCCGACCGTACTAGCCCCTCCCGCATTCAGTACTTC
TRBJ2-1 TRBV9 - CASSVDLGSWVNEQFF TGTGCCAGCAGCGTAGATCTCGGGAGTTGGGTCAATGAGCAGTTCTTC
TRBJ2-3 TRBV7-3 - CASSPALAADTQYF TGTGCCAGCAGCCCGGCTCTAGCAGCAGATACGCAGTATTTT
TRBJ2-7 TRBV5-4 TRBD1 CASSLWQGTGEQYF TGTGCCAGCAGCCTTTGGCAGGGGACAGGCGAGCAGTACTTC
TRBJ1-2 TRBV11-1 - CASSLRGETRGGYTF TGTGCCAGCAGCTTACGCGGGGAGACGAGGGGAGGCTACACCTTC
TRBJ1-6 TRBV30 - CAWRTQDFSPLHF TGTGCCTGGAGGACCCAGGATTTTTCACCCCTCCACTTT
TRBJ2-1 TRBV11-3 TRBD2 CASSPPGGRGEEQFF TGTGCCAGCAGCCCCCCTGGCGGGAGAGGGGAGGAGCAGTTCTTC